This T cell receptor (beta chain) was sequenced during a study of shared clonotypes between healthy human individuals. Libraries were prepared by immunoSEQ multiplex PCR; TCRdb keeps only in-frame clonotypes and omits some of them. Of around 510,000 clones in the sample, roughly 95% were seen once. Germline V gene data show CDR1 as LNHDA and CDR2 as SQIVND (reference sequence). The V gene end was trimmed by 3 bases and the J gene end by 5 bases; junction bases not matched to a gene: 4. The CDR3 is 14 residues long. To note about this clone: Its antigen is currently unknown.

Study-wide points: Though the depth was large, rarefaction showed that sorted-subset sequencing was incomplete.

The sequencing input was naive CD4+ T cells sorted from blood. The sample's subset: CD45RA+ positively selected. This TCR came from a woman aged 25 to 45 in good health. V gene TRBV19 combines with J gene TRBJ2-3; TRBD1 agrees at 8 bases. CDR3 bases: TGTGCCAGTAGTATCGGACAGGGAGAAGATACGCAGTATTTT. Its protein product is CASSIGQGEDTQYF.